This T cell receptor beta chain was sequenced during a study of shared clonotypes between healthy human individuals. Study-wide findings and caveats: Few donors restricted represented genetic and exposure-history diversity. Clonotype sharing among donors was thought likely to change with sequencing depth. Tissue TCR repertoires likely differ from these blood-only repertoires.

Naive CD8 populations comprised CD45RO-negative cells positively selected for CCR7, excluding terminally differentiated effector memory CD45RA+ cells. The repertoire was sequenced with immunoSEQ multiplex PCR; TCRdb's copy has only in-frame clones and lacks some. The profile shows under 2,000,000 clones, less than 95% of them singletons. CDR3 length equals 13 residues. Trimming cost V 4 bases and J 8 bases, with 13 bases left between them. Germline CDR1 is SGHDT and CDR2 is YYEEEE. About this clone: No antigen is known for it.

Sequencing was performed on naive CD8+ T cells sorted from blood. The receptor's source is a man younger than 35 in good health. The chain links TRBV5-6 to TRBJ2-1; D is uncertain. The CDR3 loop reads CASSTSLLDEQFF. CDR3 bases: TGTGCCAGCAGCACGTCCCTCTTGGATGAGCAGTTCTTC.